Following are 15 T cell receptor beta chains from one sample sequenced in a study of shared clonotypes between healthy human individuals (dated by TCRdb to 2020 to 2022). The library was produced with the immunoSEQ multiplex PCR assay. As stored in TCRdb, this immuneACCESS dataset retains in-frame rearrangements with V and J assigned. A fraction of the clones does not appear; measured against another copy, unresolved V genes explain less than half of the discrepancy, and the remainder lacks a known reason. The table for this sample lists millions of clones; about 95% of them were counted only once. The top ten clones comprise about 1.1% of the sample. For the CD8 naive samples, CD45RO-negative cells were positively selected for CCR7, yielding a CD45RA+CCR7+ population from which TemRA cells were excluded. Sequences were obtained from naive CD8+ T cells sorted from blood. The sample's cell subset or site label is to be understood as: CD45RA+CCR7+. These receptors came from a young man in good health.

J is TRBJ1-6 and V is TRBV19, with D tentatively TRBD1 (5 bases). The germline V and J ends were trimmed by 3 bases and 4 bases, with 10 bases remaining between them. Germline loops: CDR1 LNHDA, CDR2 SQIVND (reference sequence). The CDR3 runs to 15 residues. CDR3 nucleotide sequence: TGTGCCAGTAGTATTTCCAGGGAGTATAATTCACCCCTCCACTTT. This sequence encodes CASSISREYNSPLHF. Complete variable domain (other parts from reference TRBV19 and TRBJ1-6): DGGITQSPKYLFRKEGQNVTLSCEQNLNHDAMYWYRQDPGQGLRLIYYSQIVNDFQKGDIAEGYSVSREKKESFPLTVTSAQKNPTAFYLCASSISREYNSPLHFGNGTRLTVT.

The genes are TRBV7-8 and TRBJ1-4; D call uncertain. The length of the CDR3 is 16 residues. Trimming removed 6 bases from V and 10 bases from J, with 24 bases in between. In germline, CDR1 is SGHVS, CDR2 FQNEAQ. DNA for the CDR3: TGTGCCAGCAGTGGCTTCGAGTTTAGGGTTTGGGGAAAACTGTTTTTT. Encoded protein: CASSGFEFRVWGKLFF.

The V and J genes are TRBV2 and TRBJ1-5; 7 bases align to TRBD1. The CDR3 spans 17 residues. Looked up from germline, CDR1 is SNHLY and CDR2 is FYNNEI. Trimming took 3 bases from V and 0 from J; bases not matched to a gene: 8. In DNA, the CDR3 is TGTGCCAGCAGTGACCCACAGGGGATTTATAGCAATCAGCCCCAGCATTTT. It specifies CASSDPQGIYSNQPQHF. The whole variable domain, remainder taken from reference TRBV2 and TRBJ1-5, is EPEVTQTPSHQVTQMGQEVILRCVPISNHLYFYWYRQILGQKVEFLVSFYNNEISEKSEIFDDQFSVERPDGSNFTLKIRSTKLEDSAMYFCASSDPQGIYSNQPQHFGDGTRLSIL.

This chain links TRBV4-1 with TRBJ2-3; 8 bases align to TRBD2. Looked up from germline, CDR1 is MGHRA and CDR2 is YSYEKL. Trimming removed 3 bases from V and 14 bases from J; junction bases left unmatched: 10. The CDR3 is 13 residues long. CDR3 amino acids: CASSQVEGLAAYF. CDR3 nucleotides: TGCGCCAGCAGCCAGGTCGAAGGACTAGCTGCGTATTTT.

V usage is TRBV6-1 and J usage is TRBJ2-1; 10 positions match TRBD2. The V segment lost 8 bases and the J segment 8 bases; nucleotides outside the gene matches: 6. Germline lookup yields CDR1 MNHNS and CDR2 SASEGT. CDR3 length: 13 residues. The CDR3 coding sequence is TGTGCCAGCCGTTTAGCGGGAGGTTATGAGCAGTTCTTC. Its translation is CASRLAGGYEQFF.

CDR3 amino acids: CASSGSPDISGANVLTF. CDR3 bases: TGTGCCAGCAGTGGTTCCCCCGATATCTCTGGGGCCAACGTCCTGACTTTC. The chain has TRBV2 and TRBJ2-6; D call uncertain. With 4 bases removed from V and 0 bases from J, the gap between germline ends came to 13 bases. Germline CDR1 is SNHLY and CDR2 is FYNNEI. The CDR3 length is 17 residues.

CDR3 loop: CASSVGLGAMNTEAFF. The CDR3 DNA sequence: TGTGCCAGCAGTGTGGGGTTGGGTGCGATGAACACTGAAGCTTTCTTT. This sequence joins TRBV2 and TRBJ1-1, with D uncertain. The germline CDR1 and CDR2 sequences are SNHLY and FYNNEI. The CDR3 totals 16 residues. V lost 4 bases and J lost 0, with 15 bases in between.

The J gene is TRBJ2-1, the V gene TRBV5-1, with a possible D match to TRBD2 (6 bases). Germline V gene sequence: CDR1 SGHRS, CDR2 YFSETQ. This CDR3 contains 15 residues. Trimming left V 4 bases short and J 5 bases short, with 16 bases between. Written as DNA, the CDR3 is TGCGCCAGCAGCCCCCGGGACTCGATCCACAATGAGCAGTTCTTC. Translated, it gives CASSPRDSIHNEQFF.

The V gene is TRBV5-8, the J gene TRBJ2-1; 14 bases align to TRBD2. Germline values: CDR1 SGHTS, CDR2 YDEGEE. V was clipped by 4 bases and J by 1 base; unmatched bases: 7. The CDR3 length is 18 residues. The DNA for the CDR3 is TGTGCCAGCAGCACAGGGACTAGCGGGGGCCCGTCCTACAATGAGCAGTTCTTC. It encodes CASSTGTSGGPSYNEQFF.

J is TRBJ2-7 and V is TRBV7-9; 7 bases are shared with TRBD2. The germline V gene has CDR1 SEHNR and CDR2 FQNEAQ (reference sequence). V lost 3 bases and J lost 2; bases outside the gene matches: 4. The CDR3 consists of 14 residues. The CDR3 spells CASSLGRDAYEQYF. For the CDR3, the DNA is TGTGCCAGCAGCTTGGGGAGGGATGCCTACGAGCAGTACTTC.

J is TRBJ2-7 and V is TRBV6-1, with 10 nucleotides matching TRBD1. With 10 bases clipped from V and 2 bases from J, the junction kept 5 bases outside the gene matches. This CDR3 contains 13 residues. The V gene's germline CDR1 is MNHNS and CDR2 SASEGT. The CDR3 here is CANGQGGPYEQYF. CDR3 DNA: TGTGCCAACGGACAGGGGGGACCCTACGAGCAGTACTTC.

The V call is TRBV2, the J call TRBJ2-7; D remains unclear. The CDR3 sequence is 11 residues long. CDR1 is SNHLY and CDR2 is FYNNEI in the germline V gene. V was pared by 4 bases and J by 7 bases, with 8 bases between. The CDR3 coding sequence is TGTGCCAGCAGTGGAGACTGGGAGCAGTACTTC. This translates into CASSGDWEQYF.

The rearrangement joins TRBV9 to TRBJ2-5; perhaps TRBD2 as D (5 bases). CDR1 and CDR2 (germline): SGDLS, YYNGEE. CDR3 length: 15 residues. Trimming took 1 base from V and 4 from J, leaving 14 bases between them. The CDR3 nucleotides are TGTGCCAGCAGCGTATCCGGCGGGTGGGCAGAGACCCAGTACTTC. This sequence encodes CASSVSGGWAETQYF.

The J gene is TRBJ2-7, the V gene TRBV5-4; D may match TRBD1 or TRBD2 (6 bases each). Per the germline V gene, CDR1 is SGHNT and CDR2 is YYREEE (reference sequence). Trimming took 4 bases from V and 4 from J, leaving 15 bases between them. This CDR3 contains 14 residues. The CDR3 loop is CASSREGGTYEQYF. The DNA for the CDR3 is TGTGCCAGCAGCCGAGAAGGGGGGACTTACGAGCAGTACTTC.

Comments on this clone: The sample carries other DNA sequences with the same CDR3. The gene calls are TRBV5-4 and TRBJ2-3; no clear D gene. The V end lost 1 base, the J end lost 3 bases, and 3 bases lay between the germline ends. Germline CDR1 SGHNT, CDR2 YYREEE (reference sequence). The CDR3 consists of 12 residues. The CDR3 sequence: CASSLKTDTQYF. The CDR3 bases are TGTGCCAGCAGCTTGAAAACAGATACGCAGTATTTT.